Listed below are T cell receptor beta chains from one sample, sequenced in a study of post-analysis software for immune sequencing data. TCRdb reanalysed the PCR reads using MiXCR and keeps one entry per CDR3 protein. The repertoire holds 750,000 to 950,000 distinct CDR3 sequences, with around 50% as singletons. Sequenced: blood. Receptors were obtained from a girl aged 5 to 17 with multiple sclerosis. The CDR3 runs from the conserved cysteine through the conserved F or W. A D gene is named only where the DNA matches it firmly. Where a row states a size, it is once, few, many or the class of an expanded clone; other rows omit it.

TRBJ1-5	12	TRBD1	TRBV6-1	NA	CASRQQGTPQHF
TRBJ2-3	16	TRBD2	TRBV2	NA	CASSEGREVSADTQYF
TRBJ2-3	15	NA	TRBV14	NA	CASSDRWSGSDTQYF
TRBJ1-2	13	TRBD1	TRBV5-1	many	CASSLTGDYGYTF
TRBJ1-1	13	NA	TRBV5-1	few	CASSLAQHTEAFF
TRBJ1-5	19	NA	TRBV21-1	NA	CASSTDTTHGRYSNRPQHF
TRBJ2-1	13	NA	TRBV5-1	NA	CASNSQRDNEQFF
TRBJ2-7	16	NA	TRBV20-1	NA	CSARDLKLLASYEQYF
TRBJ1-2	13	NA	TRBV5-1	few	CASSPDGDYGYTF
TRBJ2-1	15	TRBD2	TRBV5-1	NA	CASSFSSGRVNEQFF
TRBJ1-4	15	NA	TRBV4-1	NA	CASSQLVAGQEKLFF
TRBJ2-7	15	NA	TRBV6-5	NA	CASSLYQSSSYEQYF
TRBJ2-2	13	NA	TRBV9	few	CASNDGNTGELFF
TRBJ2-3	13	NA	TRBV28	few	CASRIHVTDTQYF
TRBJ2-1	12	TRBD1	TRBV29-1	NA	CSVELQGVEQFF
TRBJ2-1	13	NA	TRBV7-9	NA	CASSPLRYNEQFF
TRBJ2-7	13	NA	TRBV4-1	NA	CASSQVVGGEQYF
NA	14	NA	TRBV5-1	NA	CASSLEKSGETQYF
TRBJ2-1	16	NA	TRBV12-5	few	CASRTPQGLSYNEQFF
TRBJ1-1	20	NA	TRBV7-3	NA	CASSLRPPTKDSSVDTEAFF
TRBJ2-1	15	NA	TRBV20-1	NA	CSARGGRSMGNEQFF
TRBJ2-7	14	NA	TRBV4-1	few	CASSQAGQNYEQYF
TRBJ2-5	17	TRBD2	TRBV20-1	NA	CSARDLLAGEGGETQYF
TRBJ2-7	13	NA	TRBV5-1	NA	CASSPGDGDEQYF
TRBJ2-1	16	NA	TRBV7-3	few	CASSLGPPGMGDEQFF
TRBJ2-1	16	NA	TRBV4-2	NA	CASSRGGIGTYNEQFF
NA	12	NA	TRBV7-9	NA	CASSLTRGEQYF
TRBJ2-7	14	NA	TRBV18	NA	CASSPGSDPNERYF
TRBJ1-5	17	TRBD1	TRBV6-6	NA	CASSKGQGEGRNQPQHF
TRBJ2-1	16	NA	TRBV20-1	NA	CSARTSLSLIYNEQFF
TRBJ2-1	14	NA	TRBV29-1	NA	CSVVVRGTYNEQFF
TRBJ2-4	14	TRBD2	TRBV20-1	NA	CSADLAGGANIQYF
TRBJ1-2	15	NA	TRBV27	NA	CASSLSAGVGYGYTF